The source of this TCR beta chain is a study of blood T cell repertoires in COVID-19. Turning to the study itself: The United States, Italy and Spain were the sources of the acute and convalescent COVID-19 samples. Sample material is recorded as cDNA or gDNA derived from T cells, B-cell-depleted T cells, or PBMCs.

Libraries were prepared by immunoSEQ multiplex PCR; TCRdb keeps only in-frame clonotypes and omits some of them. The data contain some 80,000 clones, 80% of them singletons. Only a few counts were recorded for this clone. The same CDR3 also results from other DNA sequences found in this sample. The V and J ends lost 5 bases and 4 bases respectively, with 9 bases between them. The CDR3 is made up of 12 amino acids. The rearrangement joins TRBV12-3 or TRBV12-4 to TRBJ2-7; possible D gene TRBD1, 6 bases. The receptor comes from a man aged 55-75 years with active or convalescent COVID-19. The sample comprised peripheral blood. The CDR3 sequence is CASSPGQYEQYF. The CDR3 nucleotides are TGTGCCAGCAGTCCCGGACAGTACGAGCAGTACTTC.